This T cell receptor beta chain was retrieved from a study of T-cell memory formation after mild COVID-19. General study findings and limits: The CD4+ clones that contracted clustered mainly within CM and EM, and the CD8+ clones concentrated in EMRA.

CDR1 is SGHRS and CDR2 is YFSETQ in the germline V gene. The CDR3 is 14 amino acids. V lost 0 bases and J lost 9; bases outside the gene matches: 5. TCRdb recomputed calls from the 5' RACE reads with MiXCR, one row per CDR3 protein. Of approximately 300,000 distinct CDR3 sequences listed, more than 15% were seen once; the top ten hold roughly 20%. In regard to this clonotype: The target antigen is unknown.

J is TRBJ1-4 and V is TRBV5-1, with TRBD1 identical over 7 bases. Sequencing was carried out using PBMCs or a T cell subset sorted from them (not recorded which). This receptor was taken from a man aged 18 to 29 who had mild COVID-19 (a few samples of this study predate the infection). Cell type and time point are not known. CDR3: CASSLEQGLKKLFF. In DNA, the CDR3 is TGCGCCAGCAGCTTGGAACAGGGGTTGAAAAAACTGTTTTTT.